Listed below are T cell receptor beta chains from one sample, sequenced in a study of post-analysis software for immune sequencing data. TCRdb re-called the PCR reads through MiXCR, storing one row per CDR3 protein. The sample shows around 710,000 distinct CDR3 sequences, around 45% of them seen only once. The material sequenced was blood. All receptors come from a girl aged 5-17 years with multiple sclerosis. CDR3s include the opening cysteine and the closing phenylalanine or tryptophan. Fields, in order: V gene, clone size, J gene, D gene, CDR3 protein, CDR3 DNA. A D gene is named only where the DNA matches it firmly. Not every row has a clone size; where given, it reads once, few, many or a size class.

TRBV6-1	-	TRBJ1-5	-	CASRDRGSTQPQHF	TGTGCCAGCAGAGATAGGGGGTCTACTCAGCCCCAGCATTTT
TRBV5-1	-	TRBJ1-6	-	CASSPGDSYNSPLHF	TGCGCCAGCAGCCCCGGCGACTCCTATAATTCACCCCTCCACTTT
TRBV9	few	TRBJ1-1	TRBD1	CASSLGQGRPEAFF	TGTGCCAGCAGCCTGGGACAGGGGAGGCCTGAAGCTTTCTTT
TRBV9	-	TRBJ2-1	TRBD2	CASSVGGTSNNEQFF	TGTGCCAGCAGCGTAGGAGGGACTAGCAACAATGAGCAGTTCTTC
TRBV7-2	-	TRBJ2-7	TRBD2	CASSHSSGISYEQYF	TGTGCCAGCAGCCATTCTAGCGGAATCTCCTACGAGCAGTACTTC
TRBV20-1	-	TRBJ2-6	-	CSAKGDQVLSGANVLTF	TGCAGTGCTAAGGGGGACCAAGTCCTCTCTGGGGCCAACGTCCTGACTTTC
TRBV7-9	-	TRBJ2-6	-	CASSSPSASGANVLTF	TGTGCCAGCAGCTCCCCGAGTGCAAGTGGGGCCAACGTCCTGACTTTC
TRBV12-3/TRBV12-4	-	TRBJ2-1	-	CASRTVDEQFF	TGTGCCAGCAGGACAGTCGATGAGCAGTTCTTC
TRBV6-1	few	TRBJ2-7	-	CASGAVGVVPEQYF	TGTGCCAGCGGGGCTGTAGGAGTGGTCCCCGAGCAGTACTTC
TRBV20-1	-	TRBJ2-7	TRBD1	CSATSSSGQGLIYEQYF	TGCAGTGCCACTTCCTCCAGCGGACAGGGACTGATCTACGAGCAGTACTTC
TRBV25-1	few	TRBJ2-7	TRBD2	CASSDVAGEGYEQYF	TGTGCCAGCAGTGACGTAGCGGGAGAAGGGTACGAGCAGTACTTC
TRBV6-5	few	TRBJ2-7	TRBD2	CASSLQTSGKQYF	TGTGCCAGCAGTTTACAGACTAGCGGGAAACAGTACTTC
TRBV20-1	-	TRBJ2-1	-	CSATGTGDEQFF	TGCAGTGCCACGGGCACGGGGGATGAGCAGTTCTTC
TRBV7-8	-	TRBJ2-7	TRBD2	CASTSGAGDEQYF	TGTGCCAGCACTAGTGGGGCGGGAGACGAGCAGTACTTC
TRBV20-1	-	TRBJ2-1	TRBD2	CSARDSGSSSYNEQFF	TGCAGTGCTAGAGATAGCGGGAGCTCGTCTTACAATGAGCAGTTCTTC
TRBV6-6	-	TRBJ2-5	-	CASSYSTQSQETQYF	TGTGCCAGCAGTTACTCCACACAATCACAAGAGACCCAGTACTTC
TRBV7-9	-	TRBJ1-1	TRBD1	CASSLLTGVSSGGWTEAFF	TGTGCCAGCAGCCTACTGACGGGGGTATCTTCAGGGGGATGGACTGAAGCTTTCTTT
TRBV7-2	few	TRBJ2-5	-	CASSTRDIQETQYF	TGTGCCAGCAGCACCCGGGACATCCAAGAGACCCAGTACTTC